This T cell receptor (beta chain) was sequenced during a study of blood T cell repertoires in COVID-19 (TCRdb year 2020). Turning to the overall study: Samples covering the acute and convalescent phases of COVID-19 were provided by collaborators in the United States, Italy and Spain. The material from the prospective study consisted of cDNA or gDNA derived from T cells, B-cell-depleted T cells, or PBMCs. Deeply sampled blood TCRbeta repertoires from subjects exposed to, actively infected with, or recovered from COVID-19 were included in the dataset. The repertoires were released in a freely available public database intended as a resource for research on the immune response to SARS-CoV-2. The samples were drawn from two sources: the first 160 participants of the ongoing ImmuneRACE study, and 1,000 to 1,500 subjects contributed by 6 global collaborators. A de-identified subject ID, COVID-19 status, age in years and sex were almost always included in the sample metadata. Where available, HLA class I and class II types were obtained from metadata supplied by the sample provider rather than from assay-based typing. Overall study results and their limits: The amount of clinical and demographic metadata varied by source and participant and was provided uncurated.

Participants in the prospective study were aged roughly 18 to 95 years, lived in 24 United States geographic areas, and enrolled through a virtual design. In the prospective study, participants were assigned to cohorts based on the clinical history participants reported in a screening survey and a study questionnaire. Recovered participants in ImmuneRACE Cohort 3 were defined by two consecutive negative NP/OP PCR tests, clearance by a healthcare professional, or resolution of symptoms. In the prospective study, mobile phlebotomists collected whole blood, serum and a nasopharyngeal or oropharyngeal swab from each participant. Over an approximately 2-month period, participants in the prospective study had the option of providing additional blood draws and questionnaires. Prospective study blood samples were shipped either frozen or at room temperature before DNA extraction. TCRbeta CDR3 regions were amplified from genomic DNA using the immunoSEQ Assay, a bias-controlled multiplex PCR. On the study's bioinformatics: The number of nucleated cells in each sample was estimated by amplification of reference gene primers within the assay. To quantify the absolute abundance of each unique TCRbeta CDR3 rearrangement, sequence reads were collapsed and filtered. Productive Simpson clonality was computed per sample as the square root of Simpson's diversity index over productive rearrangements. Held by TCRdb, this immuneACCESS table contains in-frame sequences only and omits some clones. Under half of the omission traces to an unresolved V gene where checked; the cause of the rest is unknown. D and trimming come from the DNA, and the V and J calls and clone size come from that table. In all, the sample holds 450,000 or so clones, and around 90% of those were seen once. About 0.57% of the sample lies in the top ten.

With respect to this clone: Its binding antigen is unknown. No much larger clone exists at a distance of one base, and base qualities are not known.

Trimming removed 0 bases from V and 0 bases from J, leaving 11 bases between the germline ends. The CDR1 and CDR2 encoded by the germline V gene are MGHRA and YSYEKL. The CDR3 spans 17 residues, from the cysteine through the phenylalanine. Of the read, only the CDR3 DNA is kept; its 51 bases are in frame from base 1. Specimen: PBMCs or T cells enriched from blood (not recorded which). The sequence was obtained from a man younger than 30 who had recovered from COVID-19. The sequence links TRBV4-1 to TRBJ1-4; no D gene call is confident. The nucleotide sequence reads TGCGCCAGCAGCCAAGAACAAGGCCAGGCAACTAATGAAAAACTGTTTTTT. Its coded protein is CASSQEQGQATNEKLFF.